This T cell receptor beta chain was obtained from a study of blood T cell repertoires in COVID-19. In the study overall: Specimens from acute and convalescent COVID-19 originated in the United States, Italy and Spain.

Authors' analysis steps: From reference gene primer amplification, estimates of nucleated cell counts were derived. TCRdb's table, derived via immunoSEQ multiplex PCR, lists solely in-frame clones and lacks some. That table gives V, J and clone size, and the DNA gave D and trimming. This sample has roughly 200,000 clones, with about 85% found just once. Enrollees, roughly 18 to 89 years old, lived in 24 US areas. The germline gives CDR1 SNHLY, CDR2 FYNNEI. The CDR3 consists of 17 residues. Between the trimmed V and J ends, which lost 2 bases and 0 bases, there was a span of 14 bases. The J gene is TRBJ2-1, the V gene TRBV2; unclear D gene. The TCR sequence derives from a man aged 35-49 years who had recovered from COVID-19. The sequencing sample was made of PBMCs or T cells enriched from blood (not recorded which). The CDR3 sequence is CASSELGPAVSYNEQFF. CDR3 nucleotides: TGTGCCAGCAGTGAACTTGGTCCGGCGGTCTCCTACAATGAGCAGTTCTTC.